A single sample is the source of the 26 T cell receptor beta chains below, sequenced in a study of human T cells and chemical hapten exposure. TCRdb passed the RACE reads through MiXCR, listing each CDR3 protein once. The sample includes 350,000 or so distinct CDR3 sequences, 6% to 8.5% of them seen just once. This sample's time point: patch test 1, 2 weeks after DPC sensitization. Treatment here: therapeutic diphenylcyclopropenone sensitization with weekly scalp DPC. The sample in question was whole blood, obtained in connection with sensitization to the hapten diphenylcyclopropenone (DPC). The receptors stem from a woman aged 18 to 35 with alopecia areata. Some clones in this sample may be carry-over from other donors' samples.

This clonotype turned up a few times. V and J are TRBV18 and TRBJ1-6, with TRBD1 as a possible D gene (5 bases). CDR1 and CDR2 (germline): KGHSH, LQKENI. CDR3 size: 17 residues. V lost 6 bases and J 0 bases, leaving 15 bases between the germline ends. The CDR3, as DNA: TGTGCCAGCTCGGAGGGCCAGGGAAGCTCCTATAATTCACCCCTCCACTTT. Its translation: CASSEGQGSSYNSPLHF.

The chain carries TRBV7-9 and TRBJ1-5, with TRBD1 matching 8 bases. The length of the CDR3 is 15 residues. Germline CDR1 is SEHNR and CDR2 is FQNEAQ (reference sequence). The J segment lost 8 bases and the V segment lost 5 bases, leaving 11 bases of the junction unmatched. The CDR3 spells CASSQMTGDGEPQHF. DNA for the CDR3: TGTGCCAGCAGCCAGATGACAGGGGACGGGGAGCCCCAGCATTTT.

V gene TRBV27 combines with J gene TRBJ2-7; 7 nucleotides agree with TRBD1. V lost 5 bases and J lost 3; bases outside the gene matches: 7. Germline values: CDR1 MNHEY, CDR2 SMNVEV (reference sequence). This CDR3 is built from 14 residues. The CDR3 bases are TGTGCCAGCAGTGCCAGACAGGGCGGCTACGAGCAGTACTTC. Protein: CASSARQGGYEQYF.

This clonotype has more than one count but fewer than ten. V usage is TRBV15 and J usage is TRBJ1-4, with D uncertain. The CDR3 spans 15 residues. V was pared by 0 bases and J by 5 bases, with 10 bases between. Germline CDR1 LNHNV, CDR2 YYDKDF (reference sequence). The CDR3 DNA sequence: TGTGCCACCAGCAGAGATCGGGCCTTGAATGAAAAACTGTTTTTT. Translated: CATSRDRALNEKLFF.

In its sample, this clonotype was seen many times. The J gene is TRBJ2-7, the V gene TRBV6-2 or TRBV6-3; D is perhaps TRBD1 (5 bases). This CDR3 has 13 residues. The V end was cut by 6 bases, the J end by 7 bases, with 16 bases between. Germline lookup yields CDR1 MNHEY and CDR2 SVGEGT. The CDR3 reads CASSSYAQGEQYF. The CDR3 DNA is TGTGCCAGCAGCTCTTACGCCCAGGGAGAGCAGTACTTC.

This clonotype occurred a few times. The chain links TRBV4-1 to TRBJ1-6, with D unresolved. The germline V gene has CDR1 MGHRA and CDR2 YSYEKL. This CDR3 region has 16 residues. Trimming shortened V by 1 base and J by 11 bases, and 18 bases separated the two germline ends. CDR3 sequence (DNA): TGCGCCAGCAGCCAAGTTTTGGCAGATCCGACCGCACCCCTCCACTTT. It yields the protein CASSQVLADPTAPLHF.

About this clonotype itself: A read error may explain this, as a much larger clone is one base away. The rearrangement uses TRBV5-1 and TRBJ2-3, with TRBD2 matching 13 bases. Per germline, CDR1 SGHRS and CDR2 YFSETQ. The CDR3 is made up of 18 amino acids. The CDR3 nucleotides read TGCACCAGCAGCTTGGAGGGACTAGCGGGGACCGACACAGATACGCAGTATTTT. Residues: CTSSLEGLAGTDTDTQYF.

This clonotype was seen ten or more times. This sequence joins TRBV12-3 or TRBV12-4 and TRBJ2-3, with D tentatively TRBD1 or TRBD2 (5 bases each). The CDR3 is 13 amino acids. The V end lost 5 bases, the J end lost 4 bases, and 10 bases lay between the germline ends. For the CDR3, the DNA is TGTGCCAGCAGTCTGCCGGGGCCAGATACGCAGTATTTT. It yields the protein CASSLPGPDTQYF.

In the case of this clonotype: One end of the junction varies from germline; a read error may be responsible. The chain combines TRBV2 with TRBJ1-4; D gene uncertain. The CDR3 is made up of 13 amino acids. The germline gives CDR1 SNHLY, CDR2 FYNNEI. In nucleotides, the CDR3 is TGTGCCAGCAGCCAAGGAGTCCCGGACCCGGGCGTTTTT. This codes for CASSQGVPDPGVF.

This clonotype was picked up many times. This chain joins TRBV29-1 and TRBJ2-6; perhaps TRBD1 as D (5 bases). CDR1 is SQVTM and CDR2 is ANQGSEA in the germline V gene. CDR3 length: 13 residues. Trimming stripped 5 bases from V and 4 bases from J, with 9 bases between. This CDR3 reads CSVTDRGANVLTF. For the CDR3, the DNA is TGCAGCGTTACCGACAGAGGGGCCAACGTCCTGACTTTC.

The chain couples TRBV6-1 to TRBJ2-3, with TRBD2 matching 9 bases. Germline V gene sequence: CDR1 MNHNS, CDR2 SASEGT. V gave up 7 bases and J gave up 1 base; unmatched junction bases: 15. The CDR3 is made up of 18 amino acids. The CDR3 nucleotides read TGTGCCAGCACCCCCCCTAGCGGGGCGCCGCCCGGCACAGATACGCAGTATTTT. Encoded protein: CASTPPSGAPPGTDTQYF.

The table lists this clonotype with many counts. This chain connects TRBV10-3 to TRBJ1-6; the D is unclear. The CDR3 extends over 12 amino acids. Per germline, CDR1 ENHRY and CDR2 SYGVKD. With 0 bases removed from V and 8 bases from J, the gap between germline ends came to 2 bases. As DNA, the CDR3 is TGTGCCATCAGTGAGTCAGATTCACCCCTCCACTTT. Translation: CAISESDSPLHF.

The V and J genes are TRBV18 and TRBJ2-5, with 9 bases matching TRBD1. Germline assignment: CDR1 KGHSH and CDR2 LQKENI. The CDR3 runs 15 residues. After removal of 2 bases from V and 7 bases from J, the junction contained 8 bases not matched to a gene. CDR3 nucleotide sequence: TGTGCCAGCTCACCAGACCCGGACAGGGGCTCGACCCAGTACTTC. The encoded protein is CASSPDPDRGSTQYF.

This clonotype was seen many times. This rearrangement joins TRBV10-2 to TRBJ2-3, with 9 bases aligning to TRBD1. V lost 10 bases to trimming and J lost 7 bases; unmatched junction nucleotides: 15. The CDR3 runs 15 residues. Germline values: CDR1 WSHSY, CDR2 SAAADI. CDR3 sequence reads: CATRRSRTGDYTQYF. CDR3 nucleotide sequence: TGCGCCACCCGACGGTCTAGGACAGGGGACTATACGCAGTATTTT.

This clonotype has just a few counts. The CDR3 region is CSVPRSNTQYF. In nucleotides, the CDR3 is TGCAGCGTCCCTCGATCTAATACGCAGTATTTT. This chain links TRBV29-1 with TRBJ2-3; D unresolved. This CDR3 is built from 11 residues. Germline loops: CDR1 SQVTM, CDR2 ANQGSEA. V shed 6 bases and J shed 7 bases, with 11 bases lying between them.

The chain employs TRBV6-5 and TRBJ2-7; tentative D call: TRBD1 (6 bases). The CDR3 length is 15 residues. Trimming shortened V by 5 bases and J by 3 bases, and 17 bases separated the two germline ends. Germline V gives CDR1 MNHEY, CDR2 SVGAGI. Here the CDR3 reads CASSRTGTPNYEQYF. CDR3 nucleotide sequence: TGTGCCAGCAGTCGTACCGGGACACCGAACTACGAGCAGTACTTC.

This clonotype appeared a few times. The chain joins TRBV20-1 to TRBJ1-1, with a tentative D call TRBD1 (6 bases). The germline V gene has CDR1 DFQATT and CDR2 SNEGSKA (reference sequence). This CDR3 contains 14 residues. Between the trimmed V and J ends, which lost 3 bases and 1 base, there was a span of 12 bases. This CDR3 is CSARGDRRNTEAFF. The CDR3, as DNA: TGCAGTGCTAGGGGAGACAGGCGGAACACTGAAGCTTTCTTT.

The genes are TRBV5-6 and TRBJ1-2; D remains unclear. This CDR3 region has 15 residues. V dropped 1 base and J dropped 1 base, with 11 bases sitting between them. Germline CDR1 SGHDT, CDR2 YYEEEE. The DNA for the CDR3 is TGTGCCAGCAGCTTGCAACAGTCGATTAACTATGGCTACACCTTC. Translation gives CASSLQQSINYGYTF.

This clonotype was counted only a few times. J is TRBJ1-1 and V is TRBV6-5, with 8 bases that match TRBD1. Germline V CDR1 and CDR2: MNHEY, SVGAGI. The CDR3 is 14 residues long. After removal of 5 bases from V and 3 bases from J, the junction contained 5 bases not matched to a gene. CDR3 bases: TGTGCCAGCAGTATACAGGGGGGATACACTGAAGCTTTCTTT. Amino acid sequence: CASSIQGGYTEAFF.

Only a few counts were recorded for this clonotype. The CDR3 nucleotides read TGTGCCAGCAGTTTATTTACGCAGGCCACCAGTCTTCAAAACACTGAAGCTTTCTTT. Protein sequence: CASSLFTQATSLQNTEAFF. V usage is TRBV28 and J usage is TRBJ1-1; D ambiguous. V was shortened by 1 base and J by 2 bases, with 23 bases between the two germline ends. In germline, CDR1 is MDHEN, CDR2 SYDVKM. The CDR3 has 19 amino acids.

This clonotype has a count of ten or more. This rearrangement joins TRBV6-5 to TRBJ2-7; possible D gene TRBD2, 5 bases. Trimming shortened V by 0 bases and J by 11 bases, and 14 bases separated the two germline ends. Germline CDR1 is MNHEY and CDR2 is SVGAGI. This CDR3 spans 13 amino acids. CDR3 in amino acids: CASSYSIEGLEYF. The CDR3 nucleotides read TGTGCCAGCAGTTACTCGATTGAGGGTCTGGAGTACTTC.

The chain couples TRBV20-1 to TRBJ2-3; TRBD2 matches at 9 bases. This CDR3 contains 15 residues. The germline V gene encodes CDR1 DFQATT and CDR2 SNEGSKA (reference sequence). V shed 2 bases and J 4 bases; nucleotides not matched to a gene: 7. CDR3 nucleotide sequence: TGCAGTGCTAGATCGAGCGGGGGGTGGGCAGATACGCAGTATTTT. Its protein is CSARSSGGWADTQYF.

The J gene is TRBJ2-3, the V gene TRBV15, with 11 positions matching TRBD1. The CDR3 runs to 17 residues. The V and J ends lost 1 base and 1 base, in that order; junction bases with no gene match: 4. Germline-derived CDR1 and CDR2 are LNHNV and YYDKDF (reference sequence). Here the CDR3 reads CATSRVGTGGRTDTQYF. In DNA, the CDR3 is TGTGCCACCAGCAGAGTCGGGACAGGGGGGCGCACAGATACGCAGTATTTT.

This clonotype was counted a few times. V gene TRBV3-1 combines with J gene TRBJ1-4; 8 bases line up with TRBD1. The trim removed 4 bases at V and 8 bases at J, leaving 9 bases unmatched. The CDR3 length is 15 residues. Germline-derived CDR1 and CDR2 are LGHDT and YNNKEL (reference sequence). The CDR3 reads CASSLRTGRTEKLFF. The CDR3 region has the DNA TGTGCCAGCAGCCTCCGGACAGGGAGAACCGAAAAACTGTTTTTT. Full variable domain (rest looked up from reference TRBV3-1 and TRBJ1-4): DTAVSQTPKYLVTQMGNDKSIKCEQNLGHDTMYWYKQDSKKFLKIMFSYNNKELIINETVPNRFSPKSPDKAHLNLHINSLELGDSAVYFCASSLRTGRTEKLFFGSGTQLSVL.

This clonotype was observed a handful of times. This sequence joins TRBV2 and TRBJ1-4; D possibly corresponds to TRBD1 (6 bases). This CDR3 comprises 14 residues. V lost 3 bases and J 10 bases, leaving 15 bases between the germline ends. CDR1 is SNHLY and CDR2 is FYNNEI in the germline V gene. The chain's CDR3 is CASSDEGVVGKLFF. The CDR3 DNA is TGTGCCAGCAGTGATGAGGGGGTGGTAGGAAAACTGTTTTTT.

This clonotype was picked up many times. V usage is TRBV6-5 and J usage is TRBJ2-3; TRBD2 matches at 8 bases. From germline, CDR1 is MNHEY and CDR2 SVGAGI. The CDR3 extends over 16 amino acids. J was trimmed by 1 base and V by 2 bases; bases with no gene match: 5. The CDR3 sequence is CASSYGAGGRTDTQYF. Written as DNA, the CDR3 is TGTGCCAGCAGTTACGGGGCGGGGGGCCGCACAGATACGCAGTATTTT.